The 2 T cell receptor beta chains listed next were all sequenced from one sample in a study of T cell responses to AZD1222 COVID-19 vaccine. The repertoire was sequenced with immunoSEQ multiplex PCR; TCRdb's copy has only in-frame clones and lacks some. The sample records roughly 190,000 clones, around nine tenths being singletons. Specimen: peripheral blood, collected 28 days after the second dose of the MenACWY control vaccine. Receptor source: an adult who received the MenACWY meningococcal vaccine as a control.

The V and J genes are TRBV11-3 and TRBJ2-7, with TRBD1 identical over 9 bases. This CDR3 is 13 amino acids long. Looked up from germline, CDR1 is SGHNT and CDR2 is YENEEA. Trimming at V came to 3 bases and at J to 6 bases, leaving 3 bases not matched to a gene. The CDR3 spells CASSLGTGSEQYF. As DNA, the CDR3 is TGTGCCAGCAGCTTGGGGACAGGGTCCGAGCAGTACTTC.

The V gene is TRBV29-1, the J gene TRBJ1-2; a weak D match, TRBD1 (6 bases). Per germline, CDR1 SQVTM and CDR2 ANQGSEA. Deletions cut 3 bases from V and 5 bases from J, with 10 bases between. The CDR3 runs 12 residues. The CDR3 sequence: CSVEDSLYGYTF. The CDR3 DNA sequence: TGCAGCGTTGAGGACAGCCTTTATGGCTACACCTTC.